Given below is one TCR beta chain in context. Its matching antigen is unknown. CDR3 length: 14 residues. CDR1 and CDR2 from the germline V gene are SEHNR and FQNEAQ (reference sequence). The V and J ends lost 1 base and 4 bases respectively, with 8 bases between them. The source of the sample is a study of cytomegalovirus exposure and HLA in healthy donors. Study results and limitations: Accurate HLA-A and HLA-B prediction from TCR beta sequences was reported for most subjects.

PCR was performed using 60 Vbeta and 13 Jbeta primers. Clones were sequenced by immunoSEQ multiplex PCR, and TCRdb holds only the in-frame ones, with some missing. This sample yields 90,000 to 140,000 clones, of which around 86% are seen a single time; 6.9% belongs to the top ten. The chain employs TRBV7-9 and TRBJ2-1, with D possibly matching TRBD1 (6 bases). The sample taken for sequencing was PBMCs. This TCR came from a man aged 25 to 40 in good health and CMV-seropositive. CDR3 loop: CASSLGGLYNEQFF. Written as DNA, the CDR3 is TGTGCCAGCAGCTTAGGGGGGCTTTACAATGAGCAGTTCTTC.